The table lists the clone carrying this T cell receptor beta chain with many counts. What it binds is unknown. The sample belongs to a study of blood T cells in healthy people across ages. Study information: Template switching retrieved approximately one barcoded beta molecule for each two T cells.

General observations from the study: Diversity figures based on one million T cells were deemed too low. Long-lived donors carried more naive CD4+ cells and greater diversity than aged donors.

V shed 4 bases and J shed 2 bases, with 16 bases lying between them. The CDR3 length is 15 residues. CDR1 and CDR2 (germline): SGHRS, YFSETQ. A sample-barcoded 5' primer and a J-beta primer mix were used in a second PCR of roughly 7 to 11 cycles. TCRdb reprocessed the 5' RACE reads via MiXCR and lists one record per CDR3 protein. The sample carries some 1.5 million distinct CDR3 sequences, roughly 28% recorded once. The gene calls are TRBV5-1 and TRBJ2-7; D gene unclear. The clonotype was recovered from a woman in her 30s in good health. The sequenced sample was blood. CDR3 bases: TGCGCCAGCAGCCCCGGCGGTAGGGCCGCCTACGAGCAGTACTTC. It encodes CASSPGGRAAYEQYF. Full variable domain (rest looked up from reference TRBV5-1 and TRBJ2-7): KAGVTQTPRYLIKTRGQQVTLSCSPISGHRSVSWYQQTPGQGLQFLFEYFSETQRNKGNFPGRFSGRQFSNSRSEMNVSTLELGDSALYLCASSPGGRAAYEQYFGPGTRLTVT.